The 17 T cell receptor beta chains reported below all come from one sample, sequenced in a study of blood T cell repertoires in COVID-19. Repertoires were generated with immunoSEQ multiplex PCR, while TCRdb's copy carries only in-frame clones and drops some. This sample yields fewer than 250,000 clones, of which over 70% are seen a single time; roughly 8.2% belongs to the top ten. Input material: peripheral blood. These receptors were collected from a woman aged 45-60 years with acute or convalescent COVID-19.

V is TRBV6-6 and J is TRBJ2-1, with 8 positions matching TRBD1. V trimming: 2 bases; J trimming: 8 bases; junction bases outside the gene matches: 11. The CDR3 loop spans 16 amino acids. Germline V lookup: CDR1 MNHNY, CDR2 SVGAGI (reference sequence). For the CDR3, the DNA is TGTGCCAGCAGTTACCTGGGACAGGCAACGGGGGATGAGCAGTTCTTC. It yields the protein CASSYLGQATGDEQFF.

The V and J genes are TRBV6-5 and TRBJ2-3; 7 nucleotides match TRBD2. Germline CDR1 MNHEY, CDR2 SVGAGI. Trimming at V came to 5 bases and at J to 4 bases, leaving 9 bases not matched to a gene. This CDR3 contains 15 residues. CDR3 protein: CASSQSRAGADTQYF. CDR3 in DNA: TGTGCCAGCAGTCAAAGCAGGGCGGGGGCAGATACGCAGTATTTT.

V gene TRBV27 combines with J gene TRBJ2-2; D is possibly TRBD1 (6 bases). V was pared by 3 bases and J by 1 base, with 6 bases between. The germline CDR1 and CDR2 sequences are MNHEY and SMNVEV (reference sequence). The CDR3 totals 14 residues. The CDR3 nucleotides are TGTGCCAGCAGTTTGGGACAGAACACCGGGGAGCTGTTTTTT. The encoded protein is CASSLGQNTGELFF.

The rearrangement uses TRBV2 and TRBJ2-3; 8 bases fit TRBD2. Germline lookup yields CDR1 SNHLY and CDR2 FYNNEI. With V trimmed by 5 bases and J by 2 bases, 27 bases remained unmatched. This CDR3 is 22 amino acids long. DNA of the CDR3: TGTGCCAGCAGTTCTCCGGGAACTAGCGGCATTTTGGGAAGGGTCCCCACAGATACGCAGTATTTT. It translates to CASSSPGTSGILGRVPTDTQYF.

The chain employs TRBV7-8 and TRBJ2-7; D ambiguous. Per the germline V gene, CDR1 is SGHVS and CDR2 is FQNEAQ. Between the trimmed V and J ends, which lost 5 bases and 2 bases, there was a span of 10 bases. This CDR3 region has 13 residues. Here the CDR3 reads CASSTNPTYEQYF. The CDR3 nucleotides read TGTGCCAGCAGCACAAACCCCACCTACGAGCAGTACTTC.

This clone has just one count. This chain uses TRBV28 with TRBJ1-2, with D unclear. Germline CDR1 and CDR2: MDHEN and SYDVKM. The CDR3 length is 16 residues. The V end lost 6 bases, the J end lost 3 bases, and 20 bases lay between the germline ends. CDR3 sequence reads: CASSPHSDGKDYGYTF. The CDR3, as DNA: TGTGCCAGCAGCCCACATTCCGACGGGAAGGACTATGGCTACACCTTC.

The rearrangement links TRBV6-4 to TRBJ2-1, with 8 positions matching TRBD2. V lost 6 bases, J lost 8 bases, and 15 bases stayed unmatched. Germline CDR1 and CDR2: MRHNA and SNTAGT. The CDR3 runs to 16 residues. In DNA form, the CDR3 reads TGTGCCAGCAGCATTGGGCCCGGGAGGGCCAGCGATGAGCAGTTCTTC. Translation: CASSIGPGRASDEQFF.

The chain employs TRBV6-5 and TRBJ2-7, with TRBD1 identical over 8 bases. Germline trimming cut 8 bases from V and 5 bases from J; bases unmatched to any gene: 8. This CDR3 contains 13 residues. Germline-derived CDR1 and CDR2 are MNHEY and SVGAGI. CDR3 DNA: TGTGCCAGCCCTGGACAGGGCCTGAACGAGCAGTACTTC. It encodes CASPGQGLNEQYF.

The chain joins TRBV30 to TRBJ1-6; D uncertain. The CDR3 totals 18 residues. Per the germline V gene, CDR1 is GTSNPN and CDR2 is SVGIG (reference sequence). The germline V and J ends were trimmed by 4 bases and 0 bases, with 19 bases remaining between them. Here the CDR3 DNA reads TGTGCCTGGACCCGGCGGTTGGTCTCCAGCTCCTATAATTCACCCCTCCACTTT. Its protein is CAWTRRLVSSSYNSPLHF.

V is TRBV6-1 and J is TRBJ2-7; TRBD1 aligns across 7 bases. This CDR3 has 17 residues. With V trimmed by 0 bases and J by 2 bases, 10 bases remained unmatched. The germline V gene encodes CDR1 MNHNS and CDR2 SASEGT. The CDR3 DNA is TGTGCCAGCAGTGAAGCCGCGACAGGGAACGGTGCCTACGAGCAGTACTTC. As protein: CASSEAATGNGAYEQYF.

The V gene is TRBV2, the J gene TRBJ1-4; 8 bases are a match to TRBD1. The germline V gene encodes CDR1 SNHLY and CDR2 FYNNEI. Trimming removed 3 bases from V and 8 bases from J; junction bases left unmatched: 8. The CDR3 totals 15 residues. CDR3 sequence: CASSETTGVGEKLFF. The CDR3 nucleotides read TGTGCCAGCAGTGAGACGACAGGGGTGGGGGAAAAACTGTTTTTT.

The V gene is TRBV5-1, the J gene TRBJ2-1; possible D gene TRBD2, 5 bases. The CDR3 totals 14 residues. The V end lost 3 bases, the J end lost 4 bases, and 11 bases lay between the germline ends. From germline, CDR1 is SGHRS and CDR2 YFSETQ. The CDR3 coding sequence is TGCGCCAGCAGCTATCCCGGGGAGTACAATGAGCAGTTCTTC. Translating gives CASSYPGEYNEQFF.

A single count supports this clone. This chain uses TRBV11-2 with TRBJ2-1, with unresolved D. Trimming stripped 3 bases from V and 2 bases from J, with 20 bases between. This CDR3 contains 18 residues. Germline V gene sequence: CDR1 SGHAT, CDR2 FQNNGV. This CDR3 is CASSFTPFHSRPYNEQFF. CDR3 bases: TGTGCCAGCAGCTTTACTCCCTTCCATAGCAGACCCTACAATGAGCAGTTCTTC.

The chain couples TRBV5-4 to TRBJ2-7; D not resolved. Between the trimmed V and J ends, which lost 4 bases and 5 bases, there was a span of 13 bases. The CDR3 contains 13 residues. Germline V lookup: CDR1 SGHNT, CDR2 YYREEE (reference sequence). CDR3 sequence (DNA): TGTGCCAGCAGCCTTGGCCTGTACGACGAGCAGTACTTC. It encodes CASSLGLYDEQYF.

The gene calls are TRBV7-3 and TRBJ2-2, with a weak D call TRBD2 (6 bases). The CDR3 runs 15 residues. Trimming took off 5 bases at V and 2 bases at J, with 12 bases between the two ends. CDR1 is SGHTA and CDR2 is FQGTGA in the germline V gene. The CDR3 sequence: CASSMGGSNTGELFF. The DNA for the CDR3 is TGTGCCAGCAGCATGGGGGGTTCAAACACCGGGGAGCTGTTTTTT.

This chain connects TRBV25-1 to TRBJ2-5; D unclear. This CDR3 has 16 residues. Germline assignment: CDR1 MGHDK and CDR2 SYGVNS. With 5 bases removed from V and 5 bases from J, the gap between germline ends came to 21 bases. This chain's CDR3 is CASSSKELAPWETQYF. Written as DNA, the CDR3 is TGTGCCAGCAGTTCAAAGGAATTAGCTCCATGGGAGACCCAGTACTTC.

CDR3 amino acids: CASSFQGDTGELFF. The CDR3 DNA reads as TGTGCCAGTAGTTTTCAGGGCGACACCGGGGAGCTGTTTTTT. The chain links TRBV19 to TRBJ2-2, with D possibly matching TRBD1 (5 bases). This CDR3 has 14 residues. Germline V gives CDR1 LNHDA, CDR2 SQIVND (reference sequence). V lost 5 bases and J lost 3, with 10 bases in between.